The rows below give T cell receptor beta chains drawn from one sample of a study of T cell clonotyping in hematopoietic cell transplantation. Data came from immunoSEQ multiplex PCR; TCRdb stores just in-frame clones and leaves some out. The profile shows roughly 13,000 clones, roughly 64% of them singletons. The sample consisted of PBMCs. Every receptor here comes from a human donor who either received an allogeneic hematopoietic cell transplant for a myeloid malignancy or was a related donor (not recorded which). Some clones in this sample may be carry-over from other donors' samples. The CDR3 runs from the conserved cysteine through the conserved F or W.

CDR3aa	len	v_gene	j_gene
CASRTAGTAAYEQYF	15	TRBV28	TRBJ2-7
CASSLEAGHEQYF	13	TRBV5-6	TRBJ2-7
CASTLGEWGTEAFF	14	TRBV19	TRBJ1-1
CSVEWDYGYTF	11	TRBV29-1	TRBJ1-2
CAWSVEGVANYGYTF	15	TRBV30	TRBJ1-2
CAWSSGIWGYTF	12	TRBV30	TRBJ1-2
CASSFGGGYEQYF	13	TRBV7-3	TRBJ2-7
CSVGGGEGYEQYF	13	TRBV29-1	TRBJ2-7
CASSQGLAGDTQYF	14	TRBV4-1	TRBJ2-3
CASSLSGTANTEAFF	15	TRBV5-1	TRBJ1-1
CASSTSGGGDTQYF	14	TRBV5-6	TRBJ2-3
CASSPDWSSYNEQFF	15	TRBV5-1	TRBJ2-1
CASSAPVWMVTDTQYF	16	TRBV9	TRBJ2-3
CASSAGGPGNEQFF	14	TRBV6-5	TRBJ2-1
CASSPRATEAFF	12	TRBV7-9	TRBJ1-1
CASSRTANTEAFF	13	TRBV7-9	TRBJ1-1
CAWTIDRTHEQYF	13	TRBV30	TRBJ2-7
CAMTADQPQHF	11	TRBV10-1	TRBJ1-5
CSVRRVVTDTQYF	13	TRBV29-1	TRBJ2-3
CAWISGTGGFYNSPLHF	17	TRBV30	TRBJ1-6
CASSLTGLNTEAFF	14	TRBV5-6	TRBJ1-1
CASSDPGRNEQFF	13	TRBV25-1	TRBJ2-1
CASSLEASSYNEQFF	15	TRBV7-2	TRBJ2-1
CASSIGLAGDIPYEQYF	17	TRBV19	TRBJ2-7
CASSEPGGAWEQYF	14	TRBV25-1	TRBJ2-7